Shown below are 16 T cell receptor beta chains from a single sample sequenced in a study of graft-versus-host responses after intestinal transplantation. Libraries were prepared by immunoSEQ multiplex PCR; TCRdb keeps only in-frame clonotypes and omits some of them. The sample carries about 120,000 clones, roughly 91% recorded once. These TCRs' antigens remain unknown. Material: unstimulated CD4+ T cells sorted from spleen or lymph node cells, obtained before intestinal transplant. The receptors shown here come from a human donor who received an intestinal transplant.

V usage is TRBV11-2 and J usage is TRBJ2-1, with TRBD2 matching 8 bases. Germline V gene data show CDR1 as SGHAT and CDR2 as FQNNGV. The J segment lost 9 bases and the V segment lost 3 bases, leaving 10 bases of the junction unmatched. The CDR3 has 15 residues. CDR3 in amino acids: CASSFLGAGEREQFF. CDR3 nucleotide sequence: TGTGCCAGCAGCTTCCTAGGAGCGGGAGAACGTGAGCAGTTCTTC.

The chain employs TRBV28 and TRBJ2-3, with 9 bases that match TRBD1. The CDR3 contains 20 residues. With V trimmed by 8 bases and J by 1 base, 22 bases remained unmatched. The V gene's germline CDR1 is MDHEN and CDR2 SYDVKM. CDR3: CASLRLTGTGLSYGTDTQYF. CDR3 in DNA: TGTGCCAGCCTTCGATTAACCGGGACAGGGTTGTCGTATGGCACAGATACGCAGTATTTT.

The chain joins TRBV5-1 to TRBJ2-2, with D perhaps matching TRBD1 or TRBD2 (5 bases each). The V and J ends lost 4 bases and 6 bases respectively, with 22 bases between them. There are 17 residues in the CDR3. CDR1 and CDR2 from the germline V gene are SGHRS and YFSETQ. CDR3 loop: CASSPPGTSWKAGELFF. CDR3 nucleotides: TGCGCCAGCAGCCCCCCGGGGACGTCCTGGAAGGCCGGGGAGCTGTTTTTT.

The chain recombines TRBV28 with TRBJ2-2; perhaps TRBD2 as D (6 bases). V dropped 4 bases and J dropped 4 bases, with 19 bases sitting between them. Germline loops: CDR1 MDHEN, CDR2 SYDVKM. This CDR3 comprises 17 residues. The CDR3 is CASSYRRGGGVTGELFF. As DNA, the CDR3 is TGTGCCAGCAGTTATCGACGGGGAGGTGGTGTCACCGGGGAGCTGTTTTTT.

This sequence joins TRBV9 and TRBJ1-4; TRBD1 matches at 9 bases. This CDR3 region has 17 residues. Trimming removed 2 bases from V and 5 bases from J; junction bases left unmatched: 10. Germline V gene lookup returns CDR1 SGDLS and CDR2 YYNGEE. The CDR3 protein is CASSVDRGHPGNEKLFF. The CDR3 region has the DNA TGTGCCAGCAGCGTGGACAGGGGCCACCCCGGGAATGAAAAACTGTTTTTT.

This chain links TRBV4-1 with TRBJ2-5; maybe TRBD2 (5 bases). This CDR3 has 13 residues. V shed 0 bases and J shed 7 bases, with 9 bases lying between them. Germline CDR1 MGHRA, CDR2 YSYEKL. The DNA of the CDR3 is TGCGCCAGCAGCCAAGACGGGGTAGGGACCCAGTACTTC. Translating gives CASSQDGVGTQYF.

This CDR3 is CASSVAGGGETQYF. CDR3 nucleotide sequence: TGTGCCAGCAGCGTAGCGGGAGGGGGGGAGACCCAGTACTTC. The chain combines TRBV5-4 with TRBJ2-5; TRBD2 aligns across 11 bases. V shed 4 bases, J shed 5 bases, and the junction held 4 bases outside the gene matches. The CDR3 has 14 amino acids. Per germline, CDR1 SGHNT and CDR2 YYREEE (reference sequence).

A single count supports this clone. This chain uses TRBV27 with TRBJ2-2; D gene unclear. Germline CDR1 MNHEY, CDR2 SMNVEV (reference sequence). V lost 5 bases and J 1 base, leaving 11 bases between the germline ends. There are 15 residues in the CDR3. In nucleotides, the CDR3 is TGTGCCAGCAGTCTCCTCGGGCTGAACACCGGGGAGCTGTTTTTT. This codes for CASSLLGLNTGELFF.

This chain uses TRBV11-3 with TRBJ2-2; D is unclear. Looked up from germline, CDR1 is SGHNT and CDR2 is YENEEA. This CDR3 contains 14 residues. The germline V and J ends were trimmed by 5 bases and 0 bases, with 7 bases remaining between them. CDR3 bases: TGTGCCAGCAGCCCCGGGCCGAACACCGGGGAGCTGTTTTTT. Translated: CASSPGPNTGELFF.

This clone has only one observation. The genes are TRBV5-1 and TRBJ2-2; 7 nucleotides match TRBD1. The germline gives CDR1 SGHRS, CDR2 YFSETQ. CDR3 length equals 16 residues. J lost 0 bases, V lost 2 bases, and 4 bases had no gene match. DNA for the CDR3: TGCGCCAGCAGCTTAATCCAGGGGGCGAACACCGGGGAGCTGTTTTTT. Translating gives CASSLIQGANTGELFF.

The chain combines TRBV19 with TRBJ1-5; D unclear. V was trimmed by 7 bases and J by 7 bases, leaving 11 bases between them. The CDR3 spans 12 residues. Germline V gene lookup returns CDR1 LNHDA and CDR2 SQIVND (reference sequence). CDR3 loop: CASNSYKQPQHF. CDR3 coding DNA: TGTGCCAGTAACTCCTACAAACAGCCCCAGCATTTT.

The chain links TRBV5-1 to TRBJ2-5; D is perhaps TRBD2 (5 bases). This CDR3 is built from 13 residues. The V gene's germline CDR1 is SGHRS and CDR2 YFSETQ. Trimming left V 4 bases short and J 4 bases short, with 11 bases between. The CDR3 region has the DNA TGCGCCAGCAGCGAGCGGACGACAGAGACCCAGTACTTC. Its protein product is CASSERTTETQYF.

V is TRBV9 and J is TRBJ2-1, with D possibly matching TRBD1 (6 bases). The germline gives CDR1 SGDLS, CDR2 YYNGEE. There are 13 residues in the CDR3. Trimming shortened V by 3 bases and J by 5 bases, and 9 bases separated the two germline ends. Here the CDR3 DNA reads TGTGCCAGCAGCGAGAACAGGGACAATGAGCAGTTCTTC. Translated: CASSENRDNEQFF.

This clone appeared once. The rearrangement links TRBV7-9 to TRBJ1-3, with 8 bases aligning to TRBD1. CDR1 SEHNR and CDR2 FQNEAQ come from the germline V gene (reference sequence). This CDR3 region has 15 residues. Unmatched junction bases numbered 3, after V lost 5 bases and J lost 0 bases. The CDR3 loop is CASSRQGSSGNTIYF. CDR3 nucleotides: TGTGCCAGCAGCCGACAGGGGTCCTCTGGAAACACCATATATTTT.

The chain employs TRBV6-4 and TRBJ1-5; 9 bases map to TRBD1. CDR3 length equals 18 residues. CDR1 is MRHNA, CDR2 SNTAGT, per germline. V was clipped by 2 bases and J by 0 bases; unmatched bases: 8. CDR3 nucleotides: TGTGCCAGCAGTGACCCATCACAGGGGGCCCTTAGCAATCAGCCCCAGCATTTT. This translates into CASSDPSQGALSNQPQHF.

V gene TRBV5-1 combines with J gene TRBJ2-5; possibly TRBD2 for D (6 bases). V lost 4 bases to trimming and J lost 2 bases, with 9 bases between them. Germline V gives CDR1 SGHRS, CDR2 YFSETQ. This CDR3 comprises 13 residues. The CDR3 DNA is TGCGCCAGCAGCCGGGCGGGGCAAGAGACCCAGTACTTC. It is translated as CASSRAGQETQYF.